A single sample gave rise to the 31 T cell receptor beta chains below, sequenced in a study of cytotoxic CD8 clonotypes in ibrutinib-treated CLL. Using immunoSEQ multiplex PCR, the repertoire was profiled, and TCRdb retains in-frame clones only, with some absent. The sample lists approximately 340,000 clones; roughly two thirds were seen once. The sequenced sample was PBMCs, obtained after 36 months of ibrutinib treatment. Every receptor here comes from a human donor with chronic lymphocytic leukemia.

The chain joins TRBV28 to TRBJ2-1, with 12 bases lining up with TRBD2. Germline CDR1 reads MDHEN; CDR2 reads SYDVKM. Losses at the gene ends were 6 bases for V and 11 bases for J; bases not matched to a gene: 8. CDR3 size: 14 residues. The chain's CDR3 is CASRVFTSGRQQFF. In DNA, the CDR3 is TGTGCCAGCAGGGTTTTTACTAGCGGGAGGCAGCAGTTCTTC.

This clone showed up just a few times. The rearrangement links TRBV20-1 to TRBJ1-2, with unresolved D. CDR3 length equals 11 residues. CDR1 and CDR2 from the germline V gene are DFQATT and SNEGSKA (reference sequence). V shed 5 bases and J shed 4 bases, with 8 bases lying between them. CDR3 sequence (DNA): TGCAGTGCTCAACAGCCCTATGGCTACACCTTC. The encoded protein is CSAQQPYGYTF.

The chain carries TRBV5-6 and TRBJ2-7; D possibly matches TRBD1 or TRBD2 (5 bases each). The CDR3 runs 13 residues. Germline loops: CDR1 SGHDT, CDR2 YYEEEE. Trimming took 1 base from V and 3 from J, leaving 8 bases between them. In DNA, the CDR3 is TGTGCCAGCAGCTTGAGAGGGGTCTACGAGCAGTACTTC. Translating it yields CASSLRGVYEQYF. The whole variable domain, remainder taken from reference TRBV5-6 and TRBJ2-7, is DAGVTQSPTHLIKTRGQQVTLRCSPKSGHDTVSWYQQALGQGPQFIFQYYEEEERQRGNFPDRFSGHQFPNYSSELNVNALLLGDSALYLCASSLRGVYEQYFGPGTRLTVT.

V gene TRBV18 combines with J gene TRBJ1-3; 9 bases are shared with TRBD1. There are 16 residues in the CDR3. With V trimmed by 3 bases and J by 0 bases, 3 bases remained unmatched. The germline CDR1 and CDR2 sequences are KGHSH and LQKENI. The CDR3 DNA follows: TGTGCCAGCTCACCGGGACAGGGAAACTCTGGAAACACCATATATTTT. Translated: CASSPGQGNSGNTIYF.

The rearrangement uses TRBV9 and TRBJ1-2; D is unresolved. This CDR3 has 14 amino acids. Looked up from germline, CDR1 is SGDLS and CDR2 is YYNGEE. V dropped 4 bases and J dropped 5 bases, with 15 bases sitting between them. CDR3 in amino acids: CASSINTEVYGYTF. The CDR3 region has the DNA TGTGCCAGCAGCATAAACACCGAGGTTTATGGCTACACCTTC.

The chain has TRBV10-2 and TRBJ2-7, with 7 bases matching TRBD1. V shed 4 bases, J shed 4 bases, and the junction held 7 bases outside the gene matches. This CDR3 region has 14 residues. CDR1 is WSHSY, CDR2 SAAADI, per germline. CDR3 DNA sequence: TGCGCCAGCAGTGGTAGAGGACAGGATTACGAGCAGTACTTC. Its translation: CASSGRGQDYEQYF.

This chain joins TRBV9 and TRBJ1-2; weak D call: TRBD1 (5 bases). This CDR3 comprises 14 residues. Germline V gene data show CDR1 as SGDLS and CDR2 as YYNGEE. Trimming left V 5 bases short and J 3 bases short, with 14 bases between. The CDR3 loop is CASRRGETHYGYTF. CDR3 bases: TGTGCCAGCAGGAGGGGAGAAACTCACTATGGCTACACCTTC.

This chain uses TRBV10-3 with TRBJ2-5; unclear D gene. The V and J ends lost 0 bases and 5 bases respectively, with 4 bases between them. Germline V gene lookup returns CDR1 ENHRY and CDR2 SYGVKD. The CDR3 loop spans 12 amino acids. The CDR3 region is CAISESWETQYF. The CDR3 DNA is TGTGCCATCAGTGAGTCATGGGAGACCCAGTACTTC.

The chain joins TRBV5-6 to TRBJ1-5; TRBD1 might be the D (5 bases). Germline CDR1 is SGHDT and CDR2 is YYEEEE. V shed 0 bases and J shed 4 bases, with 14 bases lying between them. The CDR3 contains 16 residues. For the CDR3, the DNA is TGTGCCAGCAGCTTGGATAGGGGCAGGCTTAATCAGCCCCAGCATTTT. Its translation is CASSLDRGRLNQPQHF.

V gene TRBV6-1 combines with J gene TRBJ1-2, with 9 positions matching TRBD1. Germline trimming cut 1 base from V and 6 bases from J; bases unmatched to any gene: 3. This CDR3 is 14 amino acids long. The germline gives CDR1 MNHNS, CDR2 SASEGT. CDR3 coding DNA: TGTGCCAGCAGTGAAGGGGACAGGGAAAATGGCTACACCTTC. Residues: CASSEGDRENGYTF.

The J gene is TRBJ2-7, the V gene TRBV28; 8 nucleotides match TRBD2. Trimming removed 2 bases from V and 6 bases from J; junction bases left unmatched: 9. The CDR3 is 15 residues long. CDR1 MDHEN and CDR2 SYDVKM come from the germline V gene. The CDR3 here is CASSLRAGVSAEQYF. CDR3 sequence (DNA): TGTGCCAGCAGTTTACGAGCGGGAGTTTCTGCCGAGCAGTACTTC.

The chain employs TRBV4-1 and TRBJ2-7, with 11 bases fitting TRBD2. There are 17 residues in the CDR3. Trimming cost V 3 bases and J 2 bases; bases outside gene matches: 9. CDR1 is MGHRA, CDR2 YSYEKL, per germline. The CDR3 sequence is CASSQLAGGAGTYEQYF. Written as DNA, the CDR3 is TGCGCCAGCAGCCAGCTAGCGGGAGGAGCTGGGACCTACGAGCAGTACTTC.

CDR3 protein: CASSIRRGQTDTQYF. The CDR3 DNA follows: TGTGCCAGTAGTATCAGGCGGGGGCAGACAGATACGCAGTATTTT. The chain employs TRBV19 and TRBJ2-3; possibly TRBD2 for D (7 bases). Trimming took off 3 bases at V and 3 bases at J, with 13 bases between the two ends. CDR1 and CDR2 from the germline V gene are LNHDA and SQIVND (reference sequence). There are 15 residues in the CDR3.

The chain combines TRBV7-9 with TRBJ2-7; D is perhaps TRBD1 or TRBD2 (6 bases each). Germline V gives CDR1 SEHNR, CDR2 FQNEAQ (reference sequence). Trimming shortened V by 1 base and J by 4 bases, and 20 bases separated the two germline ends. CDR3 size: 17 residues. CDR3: CASSLGFSGAREYEQYF. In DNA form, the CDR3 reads TGTGCCAGCAGCTTAGGTTTCTCGGGGGCTCGTGAGTACGAGCAGTACTTC.

The DNA for the CDR3 is TGTGCCAGCAGCTTGGTAGGGTCTGGGGCCAACGTCCTGACTTTC. Translated: CASSLVGSGANVLTF. The chain links TRBV5-6 to TRBJ2-6, with D uncertain. The CDR3 spans 15 residues. Trimming shortened V by 0 bases and J by 1 base, and 5 bases separated the two germline ends. In germline, CDR1 is SGHDT, CDR2 YYEEEE.

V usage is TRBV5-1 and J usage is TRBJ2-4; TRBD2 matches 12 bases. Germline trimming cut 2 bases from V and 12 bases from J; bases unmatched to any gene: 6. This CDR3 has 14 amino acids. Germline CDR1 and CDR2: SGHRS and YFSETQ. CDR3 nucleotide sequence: TGCGCCAGCAGCTTAACGGGACTAGCGGGCTCTCAGTACTTC. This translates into CASSLTGLAGSQYF.

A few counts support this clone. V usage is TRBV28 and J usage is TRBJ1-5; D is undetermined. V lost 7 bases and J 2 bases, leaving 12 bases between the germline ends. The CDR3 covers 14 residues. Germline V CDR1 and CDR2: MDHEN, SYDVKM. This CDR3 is CASKVNPGNQPQHF. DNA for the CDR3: TGTGCCAGCAAAGTAAATCCAGGCAATCAGCCCCAGCATTTT.

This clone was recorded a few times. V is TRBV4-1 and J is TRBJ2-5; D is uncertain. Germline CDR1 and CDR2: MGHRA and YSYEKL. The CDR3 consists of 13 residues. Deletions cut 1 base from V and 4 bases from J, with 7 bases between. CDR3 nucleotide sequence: TGCGCCAGCAGCCAAGTTACCTTAGAGACCCAGTACTTC. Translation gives CASSQVTLETQYF.

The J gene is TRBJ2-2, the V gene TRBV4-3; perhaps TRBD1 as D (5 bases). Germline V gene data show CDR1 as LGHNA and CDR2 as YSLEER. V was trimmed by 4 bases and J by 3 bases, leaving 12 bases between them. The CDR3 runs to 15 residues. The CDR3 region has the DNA TGCGCCAGCAGCCCTGGGGTCAGGGACACCGGGGAGCTGTTTTTT. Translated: CASSPGVRDTGELFF.

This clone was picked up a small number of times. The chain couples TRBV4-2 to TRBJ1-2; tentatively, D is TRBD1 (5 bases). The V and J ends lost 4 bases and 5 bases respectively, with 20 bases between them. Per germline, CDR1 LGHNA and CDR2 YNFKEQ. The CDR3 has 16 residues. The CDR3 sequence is CASSLTEARAEYGYTF. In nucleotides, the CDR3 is TGTGCCAGCAGCCTCACGGAGGCCAGGGCTGAGTATGGCTACACCTTC.

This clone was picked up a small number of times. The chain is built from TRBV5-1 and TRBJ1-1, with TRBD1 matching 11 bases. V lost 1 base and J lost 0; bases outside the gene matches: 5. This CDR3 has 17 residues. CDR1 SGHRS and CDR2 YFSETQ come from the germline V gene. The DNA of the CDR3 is TGCGCCAGCAGCTTGTGGGGACAGGGGGAGGTGAACACTGAAGCTTTCTTT. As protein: CASSLWGQGEVNTEAFF.

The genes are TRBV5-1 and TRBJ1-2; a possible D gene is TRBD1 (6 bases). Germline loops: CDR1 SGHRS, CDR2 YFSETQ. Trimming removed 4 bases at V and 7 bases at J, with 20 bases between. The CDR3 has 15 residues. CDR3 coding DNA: TGCGCCAGCAGCGGACCGACAGGTCCAGGGAGTGGCTACACCTTC. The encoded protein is CASSGPTGPGSGYTF.

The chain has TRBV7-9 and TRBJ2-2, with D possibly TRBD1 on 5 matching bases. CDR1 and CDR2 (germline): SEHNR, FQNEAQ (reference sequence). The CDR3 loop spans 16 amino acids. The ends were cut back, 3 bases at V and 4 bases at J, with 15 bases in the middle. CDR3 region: CASSFRTGQATGELFF. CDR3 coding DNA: TGTGCCAGCAGCTTTCGTACTGGACAAGCCACCGGGGAGCTGTTTTTT.

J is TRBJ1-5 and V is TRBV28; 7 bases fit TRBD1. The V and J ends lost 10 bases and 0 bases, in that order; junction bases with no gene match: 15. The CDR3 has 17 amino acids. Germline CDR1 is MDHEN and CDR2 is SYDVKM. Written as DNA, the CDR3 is TGTGCCACAGCAGTCCGCCGGGACAGTTATAGCAATCAGCCCCAGCATTTT. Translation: CATAVRRDSYSNQPQHF.

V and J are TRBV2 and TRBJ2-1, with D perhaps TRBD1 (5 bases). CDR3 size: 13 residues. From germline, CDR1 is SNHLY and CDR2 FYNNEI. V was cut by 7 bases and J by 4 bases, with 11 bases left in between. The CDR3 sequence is CASTQGRYNEQFF. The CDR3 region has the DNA TGTGCCAGCACGCAGGGCCGATACAATGAGCAGTTCTTC.

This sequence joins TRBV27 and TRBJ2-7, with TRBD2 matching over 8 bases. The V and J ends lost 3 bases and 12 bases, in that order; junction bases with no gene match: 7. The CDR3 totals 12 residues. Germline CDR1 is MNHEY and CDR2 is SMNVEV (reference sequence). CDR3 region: CASSFRGGQTYF. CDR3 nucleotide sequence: TGTGCCAGCAGTTTCCGGGGGGGCCAGACGTACTTC.

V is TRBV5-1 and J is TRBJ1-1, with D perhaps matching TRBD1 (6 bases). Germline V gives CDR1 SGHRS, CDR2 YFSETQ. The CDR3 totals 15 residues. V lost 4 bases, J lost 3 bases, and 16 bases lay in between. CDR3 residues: CASSPIQGGDTEAFF. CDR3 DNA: TGCGCCAGCAGCCCGATACAGGGAGGGGACACTGAAGCTTTCTTT.

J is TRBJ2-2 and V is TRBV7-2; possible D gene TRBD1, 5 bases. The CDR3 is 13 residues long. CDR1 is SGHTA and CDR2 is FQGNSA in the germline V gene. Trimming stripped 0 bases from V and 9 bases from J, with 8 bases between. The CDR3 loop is CASSLAQGRELFF. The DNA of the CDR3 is TGTGCCAGCAGCTTAGCCCAGGGTCGGGAGCTGTTTTTT.

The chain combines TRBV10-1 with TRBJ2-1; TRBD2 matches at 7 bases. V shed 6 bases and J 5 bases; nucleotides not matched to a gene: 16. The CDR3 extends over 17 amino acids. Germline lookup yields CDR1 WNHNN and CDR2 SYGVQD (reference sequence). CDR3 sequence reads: CASSRSSRGTNNNEQFF. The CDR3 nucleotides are TGCGCCAGCAGCAGATCCTCGCGGGGGACTAACAACAATGAGCAGTTCTTC.

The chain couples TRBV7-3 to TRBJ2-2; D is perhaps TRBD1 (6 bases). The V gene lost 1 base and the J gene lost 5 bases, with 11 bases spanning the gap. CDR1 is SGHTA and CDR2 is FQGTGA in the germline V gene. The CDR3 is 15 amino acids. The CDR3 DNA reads TGTGCCAGCAGCTTAAACCCGGGACATACCGGGGAGCTGTTTTTT. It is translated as CASSLNPGHTGELFF.

DNA for the CDR3: TGTGCCAGCACGGAGACTAGCGGGCGCCAAGAGACCCAGTACTTC. It yields the protein CASTETSGRQETQYF. This rearrangement joins TRBV2 to TRBJ2-5, with TRBD2 identical over 10 bases. The V segment lost 7 bases and the J segment 1 base; nucleotides outside the gene matches: 6. The CDR3 is made up of 15 amino acids. CDR1 and CDR2 from the germline V gene are SNHLY and FYNNEI.